The 7 T cell receptor beta chains listed next were all sequenced from one sample in a study of post-analysis software for immune sequencing data. Regarding the study as a whole: Comparison of patients with controls showed five TRBV segments more frequent in patients, TRBV5-6, TRBV5-1 and TRBV20-1 among them.

Every TCR beta cDNA library bore unique molecular identifiers. TCRdb used MiXCR to reprocess the PCR reads, holding one entry per CDR3 protein. The sample lists hundreds of thousands of distinct CDR3 sequences, 59% occurring once. These receptors are not linked to any known antigen. The sample comprised blood. The receptors were gathered from a girl aged 2-10 years with multiple sclerosis.

This clonotype was picked up a small number of times. V usage is TRBV5-1 and J usage is TRBJ2-3; weak D call: TRBD2 (6 bases). V lost 0 bases to trimming and J lost 4 bases, with 18 bases between them. CDR1 is SGHRS, CDR2 YFSETQ, per germline. The CDR3 is made up of 17 amino acids. CDR3 sequence (DNA): TGCGCCAGCAGCTTGGTTCGTCTAGCGCGGACGTCAGATACGCAGTATTTT. Translating it yields CASSLVRLARTSDTQYF.

The J gene is TRBJ2-3, the V gene TRBV20-1, with D possibly TRBD2 on 6 matching bases. From germline, CDR1 is DFQATT and CDR2 SNEGSKA (reference sequence). The V gene lost 1 base and the J gene lost 4 bases, with 12 bases spanning the gap. The length of the CDR3 is 14 residues. The CDR3 protein is CSARVRRRADTQYF. CDR3 coding DNA: TGCAGTGCTAGAGTGCGGAGGAGGGCAGATACGCAGTATTTT.

This sequence joins TRBV29-1 and TRBJ2-1, with D hard to call. The V end lost 0 bases, the J end lost 5 bases, and 8 bases lay between the germline ends. There are 13 residues in the CDR3. CDR1 is SQVTM and CDR2 is ANQGSEA in the germline V gene. CDR3 DNA sequence: TGCAGCGTTGAAGATGCCCTCGACAATGAGCAGTTCTTC. Translated, it gives CSVEDALDNEQFF.

The chain joins TRBV4-1 to TRBJ2-3; tentative D call: TRBD1 (6 bases). The V gene lost 4 bases and the J gene lost 0 bases, with 14 bases spanning the gap. This CDR3 is built from 16 residues. Germline CDR1 reads MGHRA; CDR2 reads YSYEKL. The CDR3 sequence is CASSPQGSSSTDTQYF. CDR3 bases: TGCGCCAGCAGCCCCCAGGGGTCTTCTAGCACAGATACGCAGTATTTT.

This clonotype appeared a few times. The chain has TRBV29-1 and TRBJ2-1; 7 bases are shared with TRBD2. V gave up 6 bases and J gave up 4 bases; unmatched junction bases: 6. The CDR3 extends over 13 amino acids. In germline, CDR1 is SQVTM, CDR2 ANQGSEA. CDR3 region: CSVVASGYNEQFF. The CDR3, as DNA: TGCAGCGTCGTAGCTAGCGGATACAATGAGCAGTTCTTC.

Only a few counts were recorded for this clonotype. The chain combines TRBV5-1 with TRBJ1-1; 7 nucleotides agree with TRBD1. This CDR3 contains 15 residues. The germline gives CDR1 SGHRS, CDR2 YFSETQ. J gave up 0 bases and V 4 bases, and 6 bases lay outside the gene matches. The CDR3 bases are TGCGCCAGCAGCGTCCGGGACAGCCTGAACACTGAAGCTTTCTTT. It translates to CASSVRDSLNTEAFF.

This clonotype occurred a few times. J is TRBJ2-1 and V is TRBV7-2; 9 bases fit TRBD2. The CDR3 is 17 amino acids. Unmatched junction bases numbered 8, after V lost 1 base and J lost 4 bases. The germline V gene has CDR1 SGHTA and CDR2 FQGNSA. The CDR3 DNA follows: TGTGCCAGCAGCTTAGTGGGGGCGGGGGGGGATTACAATGAGCAGTTCTTC. This codes for CASSLVGAGGDYNEQFF. The whole variable domain, filled in from reference TRBV7-2 and TRBJ2-1, reads GAGVSQSPSNKVTEKGKDVELRCDPISGHTALYWYRQSLGQGLEFLIYFQGNSAPDKSGLPSDRFSAERTGGSVSTLTIQRTQQEDSAVYLCASSLVGAGGDYNEQFFGPGTRLTVL.